This T cell receptor beta chain was retrieved from a study of regulatory T cells in long-lasting Graves disease. V shed 5 bases and J 2 bases; nucleotides not matched to a gene: 10. The CDR3 has 16 residues. Investigators prepared the TCR beta libraries by applying iRepertoire HTBI primers and Arm-PCR of CDR3 regions. Methods used by the authors: The identification of 50 to 65 TRBV and approximately 13 TRBJ segments was made across samples. MiXCR, run by TCRdb on the multiplex PCR reads, gives a single entry per CDR3 protein. TCRdb, rather than the study authors, made the V and J calls. The sample gives under 400,000 distinct CDR3 sequences, around 17% of which show up once; around 27% is in the top ten. Many counts were recorded for this clonotype. Sample time point: newly diagnosed GD, antithyroid drugs for less than 3 months. The TCR library was made from RNA extracted from PBMCs. Diagnosing Graves' disease relied on the American Thyroid Association guidelines.

The sample also formed part of further work on T cells in Graves' hyperthyroidism and ophthalmopathy. From that report: Diagnosis of hyperthyroidism was new in patients aged 18 to 65, and its duration was under 2 months. TCR CDR3 regions were first amplified by RT-PCR with HTBI primers.

This receptor was identified in a man aged 35-49 years with Graves disease. The sample consisted of peripheral blood mononuclear cells (PBMCs), taken at new diagnosis, from a patient treated with antithyroid drugs. The rearrangement links TRBV12-3 or TRBV12-4 to TRBJ1-2; 8 bases align to TRBD1. The DNA for the CDR3 is TGTGCCAGCAGTCCCGGGACAGGACCAAGAAACTATGGCTACACCTTC. It yields the protein CASSPGTGPRNYGYTF.